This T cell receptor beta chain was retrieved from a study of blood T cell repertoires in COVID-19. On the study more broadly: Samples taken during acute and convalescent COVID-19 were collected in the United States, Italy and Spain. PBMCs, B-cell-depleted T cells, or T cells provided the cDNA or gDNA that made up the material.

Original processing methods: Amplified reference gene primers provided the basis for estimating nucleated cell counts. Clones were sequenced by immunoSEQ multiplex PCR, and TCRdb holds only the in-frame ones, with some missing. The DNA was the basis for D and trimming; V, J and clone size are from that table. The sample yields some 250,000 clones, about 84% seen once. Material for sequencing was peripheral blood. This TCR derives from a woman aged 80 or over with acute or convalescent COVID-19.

The CDR3 nucleotides read TGTGCCAGCAGCCCTGACATTAGCAATCAGCCCCAGCATTTT. It encodes CASSPDISNQPQHF. This chain links TRBV7-9 with TRBJ1-5; D gene uncertain. The V end lost 5 bases, the J end lost 0 bases, and 8 bases lay between the germline ends. The CDR3 is made up of 14 amino acids. The germline V gene encodes CDR1 SEHNR and CDR2 FQNEAQ (reference sequence).